The rows below give T cell receptor beta chains drawn from one sample of a study of blood T cell repertoires in COVID-19. Clones were read by immunoSEQ multiplex PCR, and TCRdb kept only the in-frame ones, dropping some. The sample comprises roughly 350,000 clones, roughly 90% of which are singletons, and 6% to 8.5% rests with the top ten. The specimen sequenced was peripheral blood. These receptors all stem from a woman in her sixties or seventies with COVID-19, enrolled during active disease. The CDR3 runs from the conserved cysteine through the conserved F or W. A row's size may be missing; if present it is once, few, many or a size class.

size	V	CDR3
NA	TRBV19	CASTSIYPTGELFF
NA	TRBV19	CASSPRQGPLHF
NA	TRBV30	CAWAPRGVYGYTF
NA	TRBV5-1	CASSLVGGLTEAFF
NA	TRBV4-1	CASSQVINEQFF
NA	TRBV7-2	CASSLAQPGAPNTEAFF
NA	TRBV6-1	CASSEVGRGKYEQYF
once	TRBV19	CASSMLQGIYGYTF
NA	TRBV12-2	CASRLISSGQETQYF
NA	TRBV9	CASSPQGAGTEAFF
NA	TRBV6-2/TRBV6-3	CASSLDRLAGELFF
once	TRBV18	CASSAFYRENTEAFF
NA	TRBV2	CASGVPGQGNYGYTF
NA	TRBV19	CASSIFGGNEKLFF
NA	TRBV10-3	CATQGDVYGYTF
NA	TRBV11-3	CASSLERDTEAFF
NA	TRBV11-2	CASSLDRQTDYGYTF
NA	TRBV6-4	CASSVRTSFGSGSYNEQFF
NA	TRBV13	CASSSRTSGPTRDTQYF
NA	TRBV6-6	CASTQGYSNQPQHF